Listed here is a single T cell receptor beta chain. What it binds is unknown. This entry is derived from a study of cytomegalovirus exposure and HLA in healthy donors. Study-wide background: A later analysis reported the same platform for the 95 to 150 validation repertoires and the roughly 700 first-cohort repertoires.

Assay used: immunoSEQ multiplex PCR; TCRdb lists only in-frame clones, some missing. The table has some 70,000 clones, around 95% seen once; the top ten hold over 2%. The germline gives CDR1 LNHDA, CDR2 SQIVND (reference sequence). CDR3 length: 13 residues. With V trimmed by 6 bases and J by 3 bases, 2 bases remained unmatched. General study points: Generally TCR sequences proved uncommon, though certain public TCRs appeared in numerous donors. The study recorded 150 to 200 TCR beta chains that were cytomegalovirus-associated. In vitro testing confirmed a few CMV-associated chains as specific for CMV antigens.

The sequenced material came from PBMCs. The genes are TRBV19 and TRBJ2-7; 10 positions match TRBD2. The origin of this receptor is a man between 18 and 35 years old in good health and CMV-seronegative. This chain's CDR3 is CASRQREGYEQYF. CDR3 DNA: TGTGCCAGTAGACAGCGGGAGGGCTACGAGCAGTACTTC.